Listed below are T cell receptor beta chains from one sample, sequenced in a study of shared clonotypes between healthy human individuals. The method was immunoSEQ multiplex PCR; TCRdb's version includes in-frame clones alone and lacks a portion of them. The sample holds roughly 640,000 clones, roughly 97% seen once. Input material: naive CD4+ T cells sorted from blood. These receptors all stem from a woman aged 30 to 39 in good health. CDR3s include the opening cysteine and the closing phenylalanine or tryptophan. D genes are given only for firm matches. The size entry is marked missing in some rows and otherwise reads once, few, many or a size class.

J: TRBJ1-1; V: TRBV6-4; size: NA; D: TRBD1; CDR3: CASSDVRGRMNTEAFF; DNA: TGTGCCAGCAGTGACGTTAGGGGGCGGATGAACACTGAAGCTTTCTTT
J: TRBJ2-7; V: TRBV7-9; size: NA; D: NA; CDR3: CASSFLGSYEQYF; DNA: TGTGCCAGCAGCTTTCTTGGGAGCTACGAGCAGTACTTC
J: TRBJ1-1; V: TRBV10-3; size: NA; D: NA; CDR3: CAISDGVQLAFF; DNA: TGTGCCATCAGTGATGGGGTCCAATTGGCTTTCTTT
J: TRBJ1-2; V: TRBV2; size: NA; D: NA; CDR3: CASSEIREGDGYTF; DNA: TGTGCCAGCAGTGAGATTAGGGAAGGGGATGGCTACACCTTC
J: TRBJ1-2; V: TRBV27; size: NA; D: NA; CDR3: CASSFGETGYGYTF; DNA: TGTGCCAGCAGTTTTGGGGAAACAGGTTATGGCTACACCTTC
J: TRBJ2-7; V: TRBV6-5; size: NA; D: TRBD1; CDR3: CASRRQGGRAHEQYF; DNA: TGTGCCAGCAGAAGACAGGGGGGAAGAGCCCACGAGCAGTACTTC
J: TRBJ1-2; V: TRBV2; size: NA; D: TRBD1; CDR3: CASIGTGYGYTF; DNA: TGTGCCAGCATAGGGACAGGGTATGGCTACACCTTC
J: TRBJ2-3; V: TRBV5-1; size: NA; D: TRBD2; CDR3: CASSLGTSGYLGDTQYF; DNA: TGCGCCAGCAGCTTGGGCACTAGCGGATATCTGGGAGATACGCAGTATTTT
J: TRBJ2-3; V: TRBV11-2; size: NA; D: TRBD1; CDR3: CASSPGQGDTDTQYF; DNA: TGTGCCAGCAGCCCCGGACAGGGCGATACAGATACGCAGTATTTT
J: TRBJ1-2; V: TRBV2; size: few; D: NA; CDR3: CASSEGPMRMYTF; DNA: TGTGCCAGCAGTGAGGGGCCTATGAGGATGTACACCTTC
J: TRBJ2-1; V: TRBV19; size: NA; D: TRBD2; CDR3: CASSVTSGSPSEQFF; DNA: TGTGCCAGTAGTGTGACTAGCGGGAGTCCTAGTGAGCAGTTCTTC
J: TRBJ2-1; V: TRBV11-3; size: NA; D: NA; CDR3: CASSLINEQFF; DNA: TGTGCCAGCAGCTTAATAAATGAGCAGTTCTTC
J: TRBJ1-2; V: TRBV28; size: NA; D: NA; CDR3: CASRYRVVHGYTF; DNA: TGTGCCAGCAGGTACAGGGTAGTCCATGGCTACACCTTC
J: TRBJ1-6; V: TRBV6-5; size: NA; D: NA; CDR3: CASSYRGYNSPLHF; DNA: TGTGCCAGCAGTTACAGGGGGTATAATTCACCCCTCCACTTT
J: TRBJ2-3; V: TRBV28; size: NA; D: NA; CDR3: CATRGRTVTDTQYF; DNA: TGTGCCACGCGGGGCCGTACGGTCACAGATACGCAGTATTTT
J: TRBJ2-7; V: TRBV6-1; size: NA; D: NA; CDR3: CASSVPRLVGGNEQYF; DNA: TGTGCCAGCAGTGTACCTAGACTAGTTGGGGGTAACGAGCAGTACTTC
J: TRBJ2-7; V: TRBV6-1; size: NA; D: NA; CDR3: CASKGPSGYEQYF; DNA: TGTGCCAGCAAAGGGCCCTCTGGGTACGAGCAGTACTTC
J: TRBJ2-7; V: TRBV10-3; size: NA; D: TRBD2; CDR3: CAIGREDREQYF; DNA: TGTGCCATCGGTCGGGAGGATCGGGAGCAGTACTTC